This T cell receptor beta chain originates from a study of glioma-infiltrating T cells. Study outcomes and limitations: Non-neoplastic patients had below-expected tissue-blood divergence, while all gliomas exceeded expectation. Very few CDR3 sequences were shared between tissue and blood.

There are 14 residues in the CDR3. Looked up from germline, CDR1 is ENHRY and CDR2 is SYGVKD. The V segment lost 6 bases and the J segment 8 bases; nucleotides outside the gene matches: 7. Points on this clonotype: As yet, its antigen is unknown.

Using RNA template, CDR3s of TCR alpha and beta were amplified with iRepertoire arm-PCR. One-step reverse transcription and amplification started from approximately 100-400 ng of tissue mRNA or PBMC total RNA. TCRdb re-derived calls from the multiplex PCR reads in MiXCR, one entry per CDR3 protein. The table has 160,000 or so distinct CDR3 sequences, under 55% seen once; the top ten hold 5.2%. The sequenced sample consisted of glioma tissue, nonneoplastic brain tissue, or PBMCs (not recorded which). This TCR was recovered from a human donor with low-grade glioma or glioblastoma, undergoing nonglioma brain surgery, or in good health (not recorded which). The rearrangement uses TRBV10-3 and TRBJ1-3; 10 nucleotides match TRBD1. The DNA of the CDR3 is TGTGCCATCAGAGGACAGGGGGACGCGGACACCATATATTTT. Amino acids: CAIRGQGDADTIYF.